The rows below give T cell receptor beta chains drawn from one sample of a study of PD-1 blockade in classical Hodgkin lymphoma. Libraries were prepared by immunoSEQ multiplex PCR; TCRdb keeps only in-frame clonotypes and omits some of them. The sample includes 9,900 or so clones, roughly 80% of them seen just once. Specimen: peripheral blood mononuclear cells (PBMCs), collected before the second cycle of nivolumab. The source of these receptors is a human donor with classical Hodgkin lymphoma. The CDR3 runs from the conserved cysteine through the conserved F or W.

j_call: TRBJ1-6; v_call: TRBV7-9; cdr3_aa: CASSQATGTGRSPLHF
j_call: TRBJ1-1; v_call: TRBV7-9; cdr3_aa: CASTYLGGSMNTEAFF
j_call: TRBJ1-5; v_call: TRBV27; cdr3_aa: CASSHRDSNQPQHF
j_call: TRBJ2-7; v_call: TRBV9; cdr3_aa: CASSVESSGTYEQYF
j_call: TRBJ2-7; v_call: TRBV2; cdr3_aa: CASSELGREAYEQYF
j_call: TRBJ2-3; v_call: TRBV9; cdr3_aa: CASSVAPVRQGNTDTQYF
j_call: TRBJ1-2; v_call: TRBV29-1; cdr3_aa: CSVALQGSNYGYTF
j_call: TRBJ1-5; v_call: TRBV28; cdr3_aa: CASIQWGGNSNQPQHF
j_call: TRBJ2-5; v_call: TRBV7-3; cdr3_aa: CASSLIQGETQYF
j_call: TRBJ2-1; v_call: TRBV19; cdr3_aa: CASSPQGAWYNEQFF
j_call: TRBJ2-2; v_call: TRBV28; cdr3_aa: CASSLLNTGELFF
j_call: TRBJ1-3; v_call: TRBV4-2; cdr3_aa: CASSQWGLGSRSGNTIYF
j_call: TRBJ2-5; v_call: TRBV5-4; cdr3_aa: CASSLETAKQETQYF
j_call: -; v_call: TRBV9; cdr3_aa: CASSPRQGFFGEQYF
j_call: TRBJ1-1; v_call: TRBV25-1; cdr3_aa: CASSDTTGAGANTEAFF
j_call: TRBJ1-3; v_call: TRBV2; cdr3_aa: CASSGGTSGNTIYF
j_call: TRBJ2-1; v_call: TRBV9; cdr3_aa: CASSVGGSGTYNEQFF
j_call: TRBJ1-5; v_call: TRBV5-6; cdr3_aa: CASSPDRGNQPQHF
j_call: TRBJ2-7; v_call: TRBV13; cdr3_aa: CASSFVAGDRHYEQYF
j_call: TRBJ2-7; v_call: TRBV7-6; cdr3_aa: CASSLGSFGGDAYEQYF
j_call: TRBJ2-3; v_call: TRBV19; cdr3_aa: CASSIRRDTQYF
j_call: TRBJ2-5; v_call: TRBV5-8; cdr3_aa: CASSLGGAPGETQYF
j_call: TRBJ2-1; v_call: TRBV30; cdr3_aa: CAWSVRGYDNEQFF
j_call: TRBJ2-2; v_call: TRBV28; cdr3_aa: CASSLAGETGELFF
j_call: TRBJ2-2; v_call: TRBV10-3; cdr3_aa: CAIRTGGTGELFF
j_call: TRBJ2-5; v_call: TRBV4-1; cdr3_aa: CASSPPSTGPITQYF
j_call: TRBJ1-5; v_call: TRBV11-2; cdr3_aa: CASSSRGNQPQHF
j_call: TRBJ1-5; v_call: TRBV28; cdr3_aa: CASSLPRGSGNSNQPQHF
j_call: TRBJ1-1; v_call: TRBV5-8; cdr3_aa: CASSLMDPGNPNTEAFF
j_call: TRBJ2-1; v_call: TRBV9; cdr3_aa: CASSAQHDEQFF
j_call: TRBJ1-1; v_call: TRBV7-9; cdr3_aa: CASTPTGQGRAFF
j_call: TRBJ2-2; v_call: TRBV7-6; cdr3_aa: CASSLERANTGELFF
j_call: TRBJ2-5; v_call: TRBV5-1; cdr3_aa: CASSLPGEETQYF
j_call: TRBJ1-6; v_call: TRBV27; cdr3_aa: CASRQPGVGDNSPLHF
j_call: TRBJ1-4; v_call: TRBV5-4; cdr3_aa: CASSPDGRNEKLFF
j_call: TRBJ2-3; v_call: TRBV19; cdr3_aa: CASSRLAGRTDTQYF
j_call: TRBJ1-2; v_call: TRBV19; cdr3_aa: CASNRDLRDGYTF
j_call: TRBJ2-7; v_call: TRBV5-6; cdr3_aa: CASSWDREGEQYF
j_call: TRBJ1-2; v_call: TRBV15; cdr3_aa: CATSRDDGSAGYTF
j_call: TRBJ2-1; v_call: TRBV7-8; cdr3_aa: CASSLYEDEQFF
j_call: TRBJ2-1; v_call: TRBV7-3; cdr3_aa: CASSLTSGYNEQFF
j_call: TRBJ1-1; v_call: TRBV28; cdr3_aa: CASSRTVNTEAFF
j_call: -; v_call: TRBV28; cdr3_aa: CASRPPTGGSSYEQYF
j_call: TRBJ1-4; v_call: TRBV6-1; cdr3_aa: CASSDMDVIEKLFF
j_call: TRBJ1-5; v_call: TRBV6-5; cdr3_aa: CASGLTDQPQHF
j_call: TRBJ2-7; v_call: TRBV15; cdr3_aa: CATSRGGASGIYEQYF
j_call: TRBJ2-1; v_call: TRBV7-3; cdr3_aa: CASSPNYEPYNEQFF
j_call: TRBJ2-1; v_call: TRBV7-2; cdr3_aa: CASSISRDSNEQFF
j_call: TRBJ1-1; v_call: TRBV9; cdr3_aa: CASSVGAWAANSEAFF
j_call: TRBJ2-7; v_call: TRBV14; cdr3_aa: CASSQDGHSYEQYF
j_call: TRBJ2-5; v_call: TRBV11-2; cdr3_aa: CASRQGRDRGPQETQYF
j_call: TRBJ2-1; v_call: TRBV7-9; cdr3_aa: CASSQHGEQFF